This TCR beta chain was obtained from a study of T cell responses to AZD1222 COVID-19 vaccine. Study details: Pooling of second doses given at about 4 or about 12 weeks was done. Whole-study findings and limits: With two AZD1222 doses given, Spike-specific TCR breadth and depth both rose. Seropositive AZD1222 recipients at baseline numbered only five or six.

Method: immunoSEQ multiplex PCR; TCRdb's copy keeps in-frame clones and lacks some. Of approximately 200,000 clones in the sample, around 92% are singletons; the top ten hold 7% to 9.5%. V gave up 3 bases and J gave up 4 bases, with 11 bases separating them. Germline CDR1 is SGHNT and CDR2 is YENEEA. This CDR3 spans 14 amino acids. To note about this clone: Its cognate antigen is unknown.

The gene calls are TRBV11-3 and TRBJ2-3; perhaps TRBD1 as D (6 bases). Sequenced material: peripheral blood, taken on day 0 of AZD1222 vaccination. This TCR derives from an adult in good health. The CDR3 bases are TGTGCCAGCAGCTTGGGCGAGGGGGCAGATACGCAGTATTTT. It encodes CASSLGEGADTQYF.